The entry that follows covers one T cell receptor beta chain sequence. Its antigen is still unknown. The source of the sample is a study of T cell clones after liver transplantation. Study overall: Three of the eight recipients were HCV-positive; the rest had non-autoimmune, non-viral transplant indications.

Points from the study as a whole: Graft donor-reactive T cells possibly entered the graft instead of undergoing deletion. In two subjects, few donor cells limited the measurable donor-reactive repertoire. Circulating graft-donor-reactive CD4 TCRbeta sequences fell significantly post-transplant in 5 of 8 subjects.

Only in-frame clones appear in the TCRdb table, and some are missing; sequencing was by immunoSEQ multiplex PCR. The sample gives some 45,000 clones, 85% to 90% of which show up once; 2% to 3% is in the top ten. V was clipped by 6 bases and J by 5 bases; unmatched bases: 11. The germline V gene encodes CDR1 WSHSY and CDR2 SAAADI. The CDR3 is 17 residues long. The genes are TRBV10-2 and TRBJ2-2; 11 bases are shared with TRBD1. This receptor was taken from a human patient who received a liver transplant. Some T cells may be graft donor cells. The sample in question was CD4+ T cells from blood, obtained 24 months after liver transplant. The CDR3 nucleotides read TGCGCCAGCAGCTCACGTCCGGGACAGGGGGGAACCGGGGAGCTGTTTTTT. This translates into CASSSRPGQGGTGELFF.